These T cell receptor beta chains were read from a single sample in a study of shared clonotypes between healthy human individuals. TCRdb's table, derived via immunoSEQ multiplex PCR, lists solely in-frame clones and lacks some. This table holds 1.4 million or so clones, approximately 98.5% found once. The sequenced sample was naive CD4+ T cells sorted from blood. The receptors here all came from a man under 40 in good health. The CDR3 runs from the conserved cysteine through the conserved F or W. A D gene is named only where the DNA matches it firmly. Clone size is given for some rows only: seen once, a few or many times, or a class if the clone is expanded.

J: TRBJ2-7; D: -; size: -; V: TRBV19; CDR3: CASREMGRGEQYF; DNA: TGTGCCAGTAGGGAAATGGGTAGAGGCGAGCAGTACTTC
J: TRBJ2-7; D: -; size: once; V: TRBV5-1; CDR3: CASSLRENYEQYF; DNA: TGCGCCAGCAGCTTGAGGGAGAACTACGAGCAGTACTTC
J: TRBJ1-4; D: -; size: -; V: TRBV2; CDR3: CANRRAGGSEKLFF; DNA: TGTGCCAATAGGAGGGCAGGTGGGAGCGAAAAACTGTTTTTT
J: TRBJ2-1; D: TRBD2; size: -; V: TRBV18; CDR3: CASSPPLGLAGGREQFF; DNA: TGTGCCAGCTCACCACCTCTGGGACTAGCGGGAGGTAGGGAGCAGTTCTTC
J: TRBJ2-1; D: TRBD2; size: -; V: TRBV2; CDR3: CASSASGAYNEQFF; DNA: TGTGCCAGCAGTGCTAGCGGAGCCTACAATGAGCAGTTCTTC
J: TRBJ1-2; D: TRBD1; size: -; V: TRBV14; CDR3: CASSQDLSGQGNYGYTF; DNA: TGTGCCAGCAGCCAAGACCTCTCGGGACAGGGAAACTATGGCTACACCTTC
J: TRBJ2-7; D: TRBD2; size: -; V: TRBV18; CDR3: CASSPGGGTYEQYF; DNA: TGTGCCAGCTCCCCCGGGGGGGGGACCTACGAGCAGTACTTC
J: TRBJ2-1; D: -; size: -; V: TRBV29-1; CDR3: CSSQGDGRGVDEQFF; DNA: TGCAGCTCCCAAGGGGACGGGAGAGGGGTGGATGAGCAGTTCTTC
J: TRBJ2-1; D: -; size: once; V: TRBV5-4; CDR3: CASSWGGQSSYNEQFF; DNA: TGTGCCAGCAGCTGGGGCGGCCAGAGCTCCTACAATGAGCAGTTCTTC
J: TRBJ2-7; D: -; size: -; V: TRBV20-1; CDR3: CSARVTYEQYF; DNA: TGCAGTGCTAGAGTAACCTACGAGCAGTACTTC
J: TRBJ2-7; D: -; size: -; V: TRBV5-4; CDR3: CASSLLHLGKYSYEQYF; DNA: TGTGCCAGCAGCTTGCTTCATCTCGGGAAATACTCCTACGAGCAGTACTTC
J: TRBJ2-5; D: -; size: -; V: TRBV7-2; CDR3: CASSLDTGGGETQYF; DNA: TGTGCCAGCAGCTTAGACACAGGTGGAGGAGAGACCCAGTACTTC
J: TRBJ2-7; D: -; size: -; V: TRBV7-9; CDR3: CASSLEVSGPEQYF; DNA: TGTGCCAGCAGCTTAGAAGTTTCGGGACCAGAGCAGTACTTC
J: TRBJ2-7; D: -; size: once; V: TRBV28; CDR3: CASSSALTQAPLTYEQYF; DNA: TGTGCCAGCAGTTCTGCCCTCACACAGGCGCCACTCACCTACGAGCAGTACTTC
J: TRBJ2-1; D: -; size: -; V: TRBV5-1; CDR3: CASSFANNEQFF; DNA: TGCGCCAGCAGCTTCGCTAACAATGAGCAGTTCTTC
J: TRBJ1-5; D: -; size: -; V: TRBV11-2; CDR3: CASSLVGRAGQPQHF; DNA: TGTGCCAGCAGCTTAGTGGGCAGGGCCGGACAGCCCCAGCATTTT
J: TRBJ1-2; D: -; size: -; V: TRBV28; CDR3: CASSLMAARRGYTF; DNA: TGTGCCAGCAGTTTAATGGCGGCTAGGAGGGGCTACACCTTC
J: TRBJ2-7; D: TRBD2; size: -; V: TRBV28; CDR3: CASTWDYAYEQYF; DNA: TGTGCCAGTACTTGGGACTACGCCTACGAGCAGTACTTC
J: TRBJ2-5; D: TRBD1; size: -; V: TRBV7-8; CDR3: CASSLIGVQGDF; DNA: TGTGCCAGCAGCTTAATAGGGGTACAGGGGGACTTC
J: TRBJ2-7; D: -; size: -; V: TRBV28; CDR3: CASSQTGFGSYEQYF; DNA: TGTGCCAGCAGCCAAACAGGGTTCGGTTCCTACGAGCAGTACTTC
J: TRBJ2-7; D: -; size: -; V: TRBV28; CDR3: CASSRLRGTYEQYF; DNA: TGTGCCAGCAGTCGCCTCAGGGGGACTTACGAGCAGTACTTC
J: TRBJ1-2; D: -; size: -; V: TRBV18; CDR3: CATDRAGGGGYTF; DNA: TGTGCCACCGACCGCGCGGGAGGAGGTGGCTACACCTTC
J: TRBJ2-2; D: -; size: once; V: TRBV4-1; CDR3: CASSQGGLGELFF; DNA: TGCGCCAGCAGCCAAGGTGGACTCGGGGAGCTGTTTTTT
J: TRBJ1-3; D: -; size: -; V: TRBV5-4; CDR3: CASSLWPRSGNTIYF; DNA: TGTGCCAGCAGCTTGTGGCCTCGCTCTGGAAACACCATATATTTT
J: TRBJ2-5; D: TRBD1; size: -; V: TRBV9; CDR3: CASSVVGTGKETQYF; DNA: TGTGCCAGCAGCGTAGTTGGGACAGGGAAAGAGACCCAGTACTTC
J: TRBJ2-7; D: TRBD2; size: -; V: TRBV6-1; CDR3: CASSASGRSYEQYF; DNA: TGTGCCAGCAGTGCTAGCGGGAGGTCCTACGAGCAGTACTTC
J: TRBJ2-7; D: TRBD1; size: -; V: TRBV13; CDR3: CASSLVWGTGTSTEQYF; DNA: TGTGCCAGCAGCTTAGTCTGGGGGACAGGAACTTCTACGGAGCAGTACTTC
J: TRBJ2-7; D: TRBD2; size: -; V: TRBV29-1; CDR3: CSVEGGRGGEQYF; DNA: TGCAGCGTTGAAGGCGGGAGGGGCGGTGAGCAGTACTTC
J: TRBJ1-1; D: TRBD1; size: -; V: TRBV11-2; CDR3: CASSLKQGWTEAFF; DNA: TGTGCCAGCAGCTTAAAACAGGGGTGGACTGAAGCTTTCTTT